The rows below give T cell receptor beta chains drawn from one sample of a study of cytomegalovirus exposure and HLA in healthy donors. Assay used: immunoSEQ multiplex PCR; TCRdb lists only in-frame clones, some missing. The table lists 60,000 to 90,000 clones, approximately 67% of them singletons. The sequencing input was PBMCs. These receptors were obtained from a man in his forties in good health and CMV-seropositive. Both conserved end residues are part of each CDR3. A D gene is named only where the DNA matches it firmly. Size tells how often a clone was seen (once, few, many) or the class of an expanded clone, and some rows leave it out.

CDR3nt: TGTGCCAGCAATCTAGGGGGAAGGGGTGAAAAACTGTTTTTT
CDR3aa: CASNLGGRGEKLFF
abundance: few
j_gene: TRBJ1-4
v_gene: TRBV6-6
d_gene: -
len: 14

CDR3nt: TGTGCCAGCAGCTTGTGGGGACAGGGGGCGTATGAGACCCAGTACTTC
CDR3aa: CASSLWGQGAYETQYF
abundance: -
j_gene: TRBJ2-5
v_gene: TRBV5-6
d_gene: TRBD1
len: 16

CDR3nt: TGTGCCAGCTCAGAACAGGGGTGGAACACCGGGGAGCTGTTTTTT
CDR3aa: CASSEQGWNTGELFF
abundance: few
j_gene: TRBJ2-2
v_gene: TRBV18
d_gene: TRBD1
len: 15

CDR3nt: TGTGCCAGCAGCCCTCCGGAGGGGAGTAGGGGTAGTGGCTACACCTTC
CDR3aa: CASSPPEGSRGSGYTF
abundance: -
j_gene: TRBJ1-2
v_gene: TRBV7-2
d_gene: -
len: 16

CDR3nt: TGTGCCAGCAGCGTCAGTCAACTAGGGGACAGGTACAATTCACCCCTCCACTTT
CDR3aa: CASSVSQLGDRYNSPLHF
abundance: -
j_gene: TRBJ1-6
v_gene: TRBV9
d_gene: TRBD1
len: 18

CDR3nt: TGTGCCAGCAGCTTCCTCGGTGATGAAAAACTGTTTTTT
CDR3aa: CASSFLGDEKLFF
abundance: few
j_gene: TRBJ1-4
v_gene: TRBV28
d_gene: -
len: 13

CDR3nt: TGCGCCAGCAGCTTGGGGGTAGGACAACAGCCCCAGCATTTT
CDR3aa: CASSLGVGQQPQHF
abundance: -
j_gene: TRBJ1-5
v_gene: TRBV5-1
d_gene: -
len: 14

CDR3nt: TGTGCCAGCAGATGGAGCTCGGACTTGAACACTGAAGCTTTCTTT
CDR3aa: CASRWSSDLNTEAFF
abundance: -
j_gene: TRBJ1-1
v_gene: TRBV6-6
d_gene: -
len: 15

CDR3nt: TGTGCCAGCAGCCAAGATGTGTCAGGGTTTTCCTCTGGGGCCAACGTCCTGACTTTC
CDR3aa: CASSQDVSGFSSGANVLTF
abundance: -
j_gene: TRBJ2-6
v_gene: TRBV4-2
d_gene: -
len: 19

CDR3nt: TGCGCCAGCAACCCCGGGACAGGGGGCGCCGGGGTCTATGGCTACACCTTC
CDR3aa: CASNPGTGGAGVYGYTF
abundance: -
j_gene: TRBJ1-2
v_gene: TRBV5-1
d_gene: TRBD1
len: 17

CDR3nt: TGCAGTGCTAGATCAGGGGTCGAGCAGTACTTC
CDR3aa: CSARSGVEQYF
abundance: -
j_gene: TRBJ2-7
v_gene: TRBV20-1
d_gene: -
len: 11

CDR3nt: TGCGCCAGCAGCAACCCCGGGACAGCTAATGAAAAACTGTTTTTT
CDR3aa: CASSNPGTANEKLFF
abundance: -
j_gene: TRBJ1-4
v_gene: TRBV4-1
d_gene: TRBD1
len: 15

CDR3nt: TGCGCCAGCAGCTTGAACGGGGACAGGAACACTGAAGCTTTCTTT
CDR3aa: CASSLNGDRNTEAFF
abundance: once
j_gene: TRBJ1-1
v_gene: TRBV5-1
d_gene: TRBD1
len: 15

CDR3nt: TGTGCCAGCAGCGTACAGACTAGCGGGGGGGGCACAGATACGCAGTATTTT
CDR3aa: CASSVQTSGGGTDTQYF
abundance: -
j_gene: TRBJ2-3
v_gene: TRBV5-4
d_gene: TRBD2
len: 17

CDR3nt: TGTGCCAGCAGCCTAGGGACACGTTCTAATCCTGGCGGCTACACCTTC
CDR3aa: CASSLGTRSNPGGYTF
abundance: -
j_gene: TRBJ1-2
v_gene: TRBV7-3
d_gene: -
len: 16

CDR3nt: TGTGCCAGCCGTACAGGGTCCTACGAGCAGTACTTC
CDR3aa: CASRTGSYEQYF
abundance: few
j_gene: TRBJ2-7
v_gene: TRBV28
d_gene: -
len: 12

CDR3nt: TGTGCCAGCAGTTGGCTGGAGGGCGACACTGAAGCTTTCTTT
CDR3aa: CASSWLEGDTEAFF
abundance: few
j_gene: TRBJ1-1
v_gene: TRBV6-6
d_gene: -
len: 14

CDR3nt: TGCGCCAGCAGCTTGGCCGGGGAAGCTTTCTTT
CDR3aa: CASSLAGEAFF
abundance: -
j_gene: TRBJ1-1
v_gene: TRBV5-1
d_gene: -
len: 11

CDR3nt: TGTGCCAGCAGTTTAGTGGGGGGCCAAGAGACCCAGTACTTC
CDR3aa: CASSLVGGQETQYF
abundance: -
j_gene: TRBJ2-5
v_gene: TRBV28
d_gene: -
len: 14

CDR3nt: TGCAGCGCCCTGAGGACGGGAGGGTCTGCCAATGAGCAGTTCTTC
CDR3aa: CSALRTGGSANEQFF
abundance: few
j_gene: TRBJ2-1
v_gene: TRBV29-1
d_gene: TRBD2
len: 15

CDR3nt: TGTGCCAGCTCACCACCGGGACAGCCGAACACTGAAGCTTTCTTT
CDR3aa: CASSPPGQPNTEAFF
abundance: -
j_gene: TRBJ1-1
v_gene: TRBV18
d_gene: TRBD1
len: 15

CDR3nt: TGTGCCAGCAGCACCGGGACTAGCGGGGGCCTAAGGGATACGCAGTATTTT
CDR3aa: CASSTGTSGGLRDTQYF
abundance: -
j_gene: TRBJ2-3
v_gene: TRBV5-8
d_gene: TRBD2
len: 17

CDR3nt: TGTGCCAGCAGTTACTCGGGACAGGGATACTCCTACGAGCAGTACTTC
CDR3aa: CASSYSGQGYSYEQYF
abundance: -
j_gene: TRBJ2-7
v_gene: TRBV6-5
d_gene: TRBD1
len: 16

CDR3nt: TGTGCCTACCAACAGGGGCTTGAGCAGCCCCAGCATTTT
CDR3aa: CAYQQGLEQPQHF
abundance: -
j_gene: TRBJ1-5
v_gene: TRBV30
d_gene: TRBD1
len: 13

CDR3nt: TGCGCCAGCAGCCAAGATCCGGGACAGCCCCAGCATTTT
CDR3aa: CASSQDPGQPQHF
abundance: -
j_gene: TRBJ1-5
v_gene: TRBV4-1
d_gene: -
len: 13

CDR3nt: TGTGCCAGCAGCCGCACAGGGGGCCTCCAAGAAAAACTGTTTTTT
CDR3aa: CASSRTGGLQEKLFF
abundance: -
j_gene: TRBJ1-4
v_gene: TRBV6-5
d_gene: TRBD1
len: 15

CDR3nt: TGTGCCAGCAGCTCGTATGGGAGGGAAGAGACCCAGTACTTC
CDR3aa: CASSSYGREETQYF
abundance: few
j_gene: TRBJ2-5
v_gene: TRBV27
d_gene: TRBD2
len: 14

CDR3nt: TGTGCCAGCAGCTTGCAGGGCCTCTATGGCTACACCTTC
CDR3aa: CASSLQGLYGYTF
abundance: -
j_gene: TRBJ1-2
v_gene: TRBV11-2
d_gene: -
len: 13

CDR3nt: TGTGCCAGCAGACGGAGCTCGGACTTGAACACTGAAGCTTTCTTT
CDR3aa: CASRRSSDLNTEAFF
abundance: -
j_gene: TRBJ1-1
v_gene: TRBV6-6
d_gene: -
len: 15

CDR3nt: TGCGCCAGCAGCCAACCTCGGACTAGCGGGAGTTGGAGGGAGACCCAGTACTTC
CDR3aa: CASSQPRTSGSWRETQYF
abundance: -
j_gene: TRBJ2-5
v_gene: TRBV4-1
d_gene: TRBD2
len: 18

CDR3nt: TGTGCCAGCAGCCCGCAGGGGGTCGAGCAGTACTTC
CDR3aa: CASSPQGVEQYF
abundance: few
j_gene: TRBJ2-7
v_gene: TRBV7-9
d_gene: TRBD1
len: 12

CDR3nt: TGCGCCAGCAGCTTGGATCACGGGTCTGGGGCCAACGTCCTGACTTTC
CDR3aa: CASSLDHGSGANVLTF
abundance: -
j_gene: TRBJ2-6
v_gene: TRBV5-1
d_gene: -
len: 16

CDR3nt: TGTGCCAGCAGCCTAGGGAGGACAATGAACACTGAAGCTTTCTTT
CDR3aa: CASSLGRTMNTEAFF
abundance: -
j_gene: TRBJ1-1
v_gene: TRBV13
d_gene: -
len: 15